This TCR beta chain was recovered during a study of OX40 agonist ivuxolimab in advanced cancers. Study-level information: Those enrolled were around 87% male, with a mean age of around 58 years and ages from about 20 to 85. General study findings and limits: In the expanded peripheral T cells, antigen specificity was never determined. In CD8+ T cells, expanded clones were on average more numerous than in CD4+.

Trimming removed 2 bases at V and 5 bases at J, with 9 bases between. The length of the CDR3 is 13 residues. Germline CDR1 and CDR2: MNHEY and SVGAGI. On this clone: Its antigen is as yet unknown.

Exclusion applied to patients with autoimmune disease history or systemic immunosuppression. Sequencing used immunoSEQ multiplex PCR; TCRdb keeps in-frame clones, though not all of them. Among 85,000 to 90,000 clones listed, 75% to 90% were seen once. This sequence was found in an adult with an advanced solid tumor such as melanoma, head and neck, liver or kidney cancer. The gene calls are TRBV6-5 and TRBJ1-1; D gene unclear. The starting material was CD4+ or CD8+ T cells sorted from blood, obtained in a trial of the OX40 agonist ivuxolimab. CDR3 loop: CASSYDGITEAFF. The CDR3 bases are TGTGCCAGCAGTTACGACGGGATTACTGAAGCTTTCTTT.